One and the same sample provided the 17 T cell receptor beta chains below, sequenced in a study of T-cell reconstitution after alpha-beta-depleted transplantation in children. Preparation of the TCRbeta library was carried out with unique molecular identifiers. TCRdb ran MiXCR on the PCR reads and lists one entry per CDR3 protein. The table includes about 400,000 distinct CDR3 sequences, approximately 20% detected once. The source material was PBMCs from the stem cell graft donor, sampled from the stem cell graft. These receptor sequences come from a human donor who donated a stem cell graft to a child with acute myeloid leukemia.

This sequence joins TRBV28 and TRBJ2-5; no clear D. The CDR3 sequence is 14 residues long. Looked up from germline, CDR1 is MDHEN and CDR2 is SYDVKM. V lost 1 base to trimming and J lost 5 bases, with 11 bases between them. This CDR3 reads CASSLSTPWETQYF. CDR3 coding DNA: TGTGCCAGCAGTTTATCTACACCGTGGGAGACCCAGTACTTC. The whole variable domain, filled in from reference TRBV28 and TRBJ2-5, reads DVKVTQSSRYLVKRTGEKVFLECVQDMDHENMFWYRQDPGLGLRLIYFSYDVKMKEKGDIPEGYSVSREKKERFSLILESASTNQTSMYLCASSLSTPWETQYFGPGTRLLVL.

This clonotype was found a few times. The V call is TRBV5-1, the J call TRBJ1-1; possible D gene TRBD1, 5 bases. Germline CDR1 and CDR2: SGHRS and YFSETQ. The V and J ends lost 2 bases and 4 bases respectively, with 15 bases between them. This CDR3 is built from 15 residues. Here the CDR3 DNA reads TGCGCCAGCAGCTTTACAGGCCCCGGGGGCACTGAAGCTTTCTTT. It translates to CASSFTGPGGTEAFF.

This clonotype was detected a few times. The V and J genes are TRBV5-1 and TRBJ2-1; 8 positions agree with TRBD2. This CDR3 contains 16 residues. The V gene's germline CDR1 is SGHRS and CDR2 YFSETQ. Trimming took 4 bases from V and 7 from J; bases not matched to a gene: 13. The CDR3 DNA sequence: TGCGCCAGCAGCCTATTCGCCGCGGGAGGAGGAAATGAGCAGTTCTTC. Translation gives CASSLFAAGGGNEQFF.

The rearrangement links TRBV12-3 or TRBV12-4 to TRBJ1-2; no clear D. V lost 7 bases and J lost 1, with 10 bases in between. The CDR3 has 13 amino acids. CDR3 bases: TGTGCCAGCATCAAGGACGGTAACTATGGCTACACCTTC. Amino acid sequence: CASIKDGNYGYTF.

This clonotype was picked up a small number of times. CDR3 sequence reads: CASSSRHGAETQYF. The CDR3, as DNA: TGTGCCAGCAGTTCTCGACACGGAGCAGAGACCCAGTACTTC. The rearrangement uses TRBV27 and TRBJ2-5; D not certain. V lost 4 bases and J 4 bases, leaving 13 bases between the germline ends. The CDR3 extends over 14 amino acids. In germline, CDR1 is MNHEY, CDR2 SMNVEV (reference sequence).

The CDR3 DNA is TGCGCCAGCAATCAGGGAGAGTCAGATACGCAGTATTTT. Its protein is CASNQGESDTQYF. The chain combines TRBV5-1 with TRBJ2-3; D may correspond to TRBD1 or TRBD2 (5 bases each). The CDR3 covers 13 residues. From germline, CDR1 is SGHRS and CDR2 YFSETQ. V shed 6 bases and J shed 4 bases, with 12 bases lying between them.

V and J are TRBV12-3 or TRBV12-4 and TRBJ2-3; 8 bases agree with TRBD1. After removal of 6 bases from V and 2 bases from J, the junction contained 7 bases not matched to a gene. The CDR3 sequence is 15 residues long. Here the CDR3 reads CASRDWDRPTDTQYF. The CDR3 DNA sequence: TGTGCCAGCAGAGACTGGGACAGGCCCACAGATACGCAGTATTTT.

The V and J genes are TRBV20-1 and TRBJ1-5; D unclear. Trimming took 2 bases from V and 4 from J, leaving 9 bases between them. This CDR3 contains 13 residues. Germline V lookup: CDR1 DFQATT, CDR2 SNEGSKA (reference sequence). For the CDR3, the DNA is TGCAGTGCTAGATCGTCTCCTAATCAGCCCCAGCATTTT. Protein: CSARSSPNQPQHF.

This clonotype has a handful of counts. The chain employs TRBV20-1 and TRBJ2-3; 8 bases match TRBD2. The CDR3 runs 15 residues. Looked up from germline, CDR1 is DFQATT and CDR2 is SNEGSKA (reference sequence). V shed 5 bases and J 3 bases; nucleotides not matched to a gene: 10. CDR3 sequence reads: CSARPPGGRTDTQYF. CDR3 nucleotides: TGCAGTGCTCGCCCCCCGGGGGGGCGAACAGATACGCAGTATTTT.

The V gene is TRBV29-1, the J gene TRBJ1-1; TRBD1 might be the D (5 bases). The CDR3 runs 13 residues. The germline V gene has CDR1 SQVTM and CDR2 ANQGSEA. Trimming cost V 4 bases and J 12 bases, with 21 bases left between them. The CDR3 DNA follows: TGCAGCGTTGCCCCTACCGGGGGGGAGATGACTTTCTTT. Its protein product is CSVAPTGGEMTFF.

This clonotype was seen a few times. The chain couples TRBV28 to TRBJ2-7, with 12 bases aligning to TRBD2. The germline V gene encodes CDR1 MDHEN and CDR2 SYDVKM. This CDR3 contains 18 residues. Losses at the gene ends were 7 bases for V and 6 bases for J; bases not matched to a gene: 19. CDR3 protein: CASNYDTLLAGGPGEQYF. In DNA, the CDR3 is TGTGCCAGCAACTATGATACTCTTCTAGCGGGAGGGCCGGGCGAGCAGTACTTC.

This clonotype was counted only a few times. The chain employs TRBV20-1 and TRBJ2-1; the D is unclear. The V and J ends lost 2 bases and 10 bases respectively, with 12 bases between them. CDR3 size: 12 residues. CDR1 and CDR2 from the germline V gene are DFQATT and SNEGSKA (reference sequence). In nucleotides, the CDR3 is TGCAGTGCTAGAAAAGTCCAGCAGGAGCAGTTCTTC. Translation gives CSARKVQQEQFF.

Many counts were recorded for this clonotype. The chain recombines TRBV6-6 with TRBJ2-7; tentative D call: TRBD1 (6 bases). Trimming took off 7 bases at V and 6 bases at J, with 16 bases between the two ends. Germline V lookup: CDR1 MNHNY, CDR2 SVGAGI (reference sequence). CDR3 length equals 13 residues. The CDR3 here is CASIRTAFSEQYF. CDR3 DNA: TGTGCCAGCATAAGGACAGCCTTTTCCGAGCAGTACTTC.

There are many counts of this clonotype. The chain joins TRBV20-1 to TRBJ1-5; no clear D gene. The V end lost 5 bases, the J end lost 0 bases, and 11 bases lay between the germline ends. The CDR3 length is 14 residues. Germline loops: CDR1 DFQATT, CDR2 SNEGSKA (reference sequence). CDR3 coding DNA: TGCAGTGCTGCACGTGGGAGTAGCAATCAGCCCCAGCATTTT. Its translation: CSAARGSSNQPQHF.

The chain carries TRBV12-3 or TRBV12-4 and TRBJ2-2, with 14 bases aligning to TRBD2. V lost 6 bases to trimming and J lost 7 bases; unmatched junction nucleotides: 4. The CDR3 spans 15 residues. The CDR3 here is CASRSGTSGSGELFF. The CDR3 region has the DNA TGTGCCAGCAGATCCGGGACTAGCGGGAGCGGGGAGCTGTTTTTT.

This clonotype has more than one count but fewer than ten. The genes are TRBV4-2 and TRBJ2-7; 7 bases are shared with TRBD1. The CDR3 loop spans 16 amino acids. Germline CDR1 and CDR2: LGHNA and YNFKEQ. V shed 0 bases and J 3 bases; nucleotides not matched to a gene: 8. CDR3 DNA sequence: TGTGCCAGCAGCCAAGATAAGGTAGGACAGGTCTACGAGCAGTACTTC. This codes for CASSQDKVGQVYEQYF.

CDR3 DNA: TGCGCCAGCAGCCAACTACTAGCGCTCCCCTACGAGCAGTACTTC. Translation: CASSQLLALPYEQYF. The chain uses TRBV4-1 and TRBJ2-7; 7 nucleotides line up with TRBD2. Germline values: CDR1 MGHRA, CDR2 YSYEKL. This CDR3 has 15 residues. With V trimmed by 2 bases and J by 2 bases, 6 bases remained unmatched.